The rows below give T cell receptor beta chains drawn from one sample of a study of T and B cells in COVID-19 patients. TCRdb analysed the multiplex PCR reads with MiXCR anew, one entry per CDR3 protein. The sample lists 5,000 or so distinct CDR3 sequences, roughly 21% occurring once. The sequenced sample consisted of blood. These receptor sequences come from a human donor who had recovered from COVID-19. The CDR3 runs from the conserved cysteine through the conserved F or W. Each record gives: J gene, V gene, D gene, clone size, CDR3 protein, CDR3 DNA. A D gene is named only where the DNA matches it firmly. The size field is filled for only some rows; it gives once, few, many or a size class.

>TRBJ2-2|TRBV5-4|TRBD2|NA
CASSWGGANTGELFF
TGTGCCAGCAGCTGGGGGGGGGCGAACACCGGGGAGCTGTTTTTT
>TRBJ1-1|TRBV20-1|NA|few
CSARPGRAEAFF
TGCAGTGCTAGACCCGGGAGGGCTGAAGCTTTCTTT
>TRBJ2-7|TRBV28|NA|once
CASSPLGVQYEQYF
TGTGCCAGCAGCCCCCTCGGGGTACAGTACGAGCAGTACTTC
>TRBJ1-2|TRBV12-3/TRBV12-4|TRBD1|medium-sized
CASRLGQGYGYTF
TGTGCCAGCAGACTCGGACAGGGTTATGGCTACACCTTC
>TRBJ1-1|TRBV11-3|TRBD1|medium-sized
CASSARQGEDTEAFF
TGTGCCAGCAGCGCCCGACAGGGGGAGGACACTGAAGCTTTCTTT
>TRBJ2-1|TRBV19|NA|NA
CASTQPGAPSDKEQFF
TGTGCCAGTACTCAACCAGGTGCTCCCTCCGACAAGGAGCAGTTCTTC
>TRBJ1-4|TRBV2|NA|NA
CASTRTSGKLFF
TGTGCCAGCACCAGGACATCCGGAAAACTGTTTTTT
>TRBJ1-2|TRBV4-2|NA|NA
CASSQDPAAYGYTF
TGTGCCAGCAGCCAAGATCCGGCAGCTTACGGCTACACCTTC
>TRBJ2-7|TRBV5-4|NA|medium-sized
CASSLGGGLGYEQYF
TGTGCCAGCAGCTTGGGGGGGGGCTTGGGCTACGAGCAGTACTTC
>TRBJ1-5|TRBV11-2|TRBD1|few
CASSLGTGRNQPQHF
TGTGCCAGCAGCTTAGGGACAGGGAGAAATCAGCCCCAGCATTTT
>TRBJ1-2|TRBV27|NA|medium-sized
CASSPDRGGYTF
TGTGCCAGCAGTCCCGACAGAGGCGGCTACACCTTC
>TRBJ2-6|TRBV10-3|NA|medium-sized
CAISDRSGANVLTF
TGTGCCATCAGCGACAGGTCTGGGGCCAACGTCCTGACTTTC
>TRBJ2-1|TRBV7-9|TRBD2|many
CASSPSGSNNEQFF
TGTGCCAGCAGCCCTAGCGGGAGTAACAATGAGCAGTTCTTC
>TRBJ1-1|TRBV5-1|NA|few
CASKISGDRNEAFF
TGCGCTTCAAAGATTTCGGGGGATAGAAATGAAGCTTTCTTT
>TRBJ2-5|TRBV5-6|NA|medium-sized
CASSFLKETQYF
TGTGCCAGCAGCTTTTTAAAAGAGACCCAGTACTTC
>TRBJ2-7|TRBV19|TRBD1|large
CASSTPLGQGYYEQYF
TGTGCCAGTAGTACGCCGTTGGGACAGGGATACTACGAGCAGTACTTC
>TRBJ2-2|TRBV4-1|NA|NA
CASSQEHGLHTGELFF
TGCGCCAGCAGCCAAGAGCACGGACTCCACACCGGGGAGCTGTTTTTT
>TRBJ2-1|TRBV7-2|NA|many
CASSSLTRDEQFF
TGTGCCAGCAGCTCCCTAACTAGGGATGAGCAGTTCTTC
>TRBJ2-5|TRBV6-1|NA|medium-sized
CASSGGSQETQYF
TGTGCCAGCAGTGGGGGGTCGCAAGAGACCCAGTACTTC
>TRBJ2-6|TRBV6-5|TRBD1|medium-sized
CASSYSTGTGANVLTF
TGTGCCAGCAGTTACTCGACAGGGACTGGGGCCAACGTCCTGACTTTC
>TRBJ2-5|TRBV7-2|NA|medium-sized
CASSLAWRRETQYF
TGTGCCAGCAGCTTAGCGTGGCGTCGGGAGACCCAGTACTTC
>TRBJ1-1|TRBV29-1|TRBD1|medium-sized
CSALLDRATEAFF
TGCAGCGCCTTACTTGACAGGGCAACTGAAGCTTTCTTT
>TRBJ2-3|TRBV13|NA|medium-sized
CASSFSPDTQYF
TGTGCCAGCAGCTTTTCTCCAGATACGCAGTATTTT
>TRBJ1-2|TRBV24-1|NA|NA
CATSARGHYGYTF
TGTGCCACCAGCGCTCGGGGCCACTATGGCTACACCTTC
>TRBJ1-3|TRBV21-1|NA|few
CASSKRGGDTIYF
TGTGCCAGCAGCAAAAGGGGAGGGGACACCATATATTTT
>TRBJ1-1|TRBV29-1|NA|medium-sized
CSAPRGTEAFF
TGCAGCGCTCCCAGAGGCACTGAAGCTTTCTTT
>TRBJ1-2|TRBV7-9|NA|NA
CATFKQGRGNYGYTF
TGTGCCACCTTCAAACAGGGACGGGGGAACTATGGCTACACCTTC
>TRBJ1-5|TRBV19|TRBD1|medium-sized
CASSVRQGGDQPQHF
TGTGCCAGTAGTGTTAGACAGGGTGGCGATCAGCCCCAGCATTTT
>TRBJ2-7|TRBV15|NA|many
CATSRQAGSSYEQYF
TGTGCCACCAGCAGACAGGCGGGCAGTTCCTACGAGCAGTACTTC
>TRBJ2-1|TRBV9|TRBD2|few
CASSASGGGAGRDEQFF
TGTGCCAGCAGCGCCTCAGGCGGGGGGGCCGGAAGAGATGAGCAGTTCTTC
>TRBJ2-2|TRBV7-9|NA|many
CASSFLLRHTGELFF
TGTGCCAGCAGCTTTTTATTGCGGCACACCGGGGAGCTGTTTTTT
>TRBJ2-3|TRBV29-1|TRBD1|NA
CSAEGQGRDTQYF
TGCAGCGCCGAGGGACAGGGAAGGGATACGCAGTATTTT
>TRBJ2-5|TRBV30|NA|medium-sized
CAWSVRFQETQYF
TGTGCCTGGAGTGTGAGGTTCCAAGAGACCCAGTACTTC
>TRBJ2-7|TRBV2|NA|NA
CASSRIHGGEQYF
TGTGCCAGCAGCCGCATACACGGCGGCGAGCAGTACTTC
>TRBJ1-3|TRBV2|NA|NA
CASSEEGIPPTSGNTIYF
TGTGCCAGCAGTGAAGAGGGAATACCTCCCACCTCTGGAAACACCATATATTTT
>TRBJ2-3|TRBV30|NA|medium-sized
CASSQGRSTDTQYF
TGTGCCTCTAGCCAGGGGAGGTCCACAGATACGCAGTATTTT
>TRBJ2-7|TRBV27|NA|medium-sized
CASSRRAAVSYEQYF
TGTGCCAGCAGTCGACGGGCAGCAGTTTCCTACGAGCAGTACTTC
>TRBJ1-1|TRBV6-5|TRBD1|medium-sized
CASSPTGRANTEAFF
TGTGCCAGCAGCCCGACAGGGAGGGCGAACACTGAAGCTTTCTTT
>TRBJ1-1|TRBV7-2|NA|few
CASSFGRAGWGTFF
TGTGCCAGCAGCTTTGGCAGGGCCGGATGGGGGACTTTCTTT
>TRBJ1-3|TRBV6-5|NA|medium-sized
CASSTPQRGNTIYF
TGTGCCAGCAGCACTCCCCAACGAGGAAACACCATATATTTT
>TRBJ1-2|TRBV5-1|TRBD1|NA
CASSSRQGGLNYGYTF
TGCGCCAGCAGCTCACGACAGGGGGGACTAAACTATGGCTACACCTTC
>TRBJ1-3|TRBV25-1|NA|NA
CAILRAERGGGNTIYF
TGTGCCATCTTAAGGGCCGAAAGGGGTGGAGGAAACACCATATATTTT
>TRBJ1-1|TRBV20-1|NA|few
CSAPPYTEAFF
TGCAGTGCCCCGCCATACACTGAAGCTTTCTTT
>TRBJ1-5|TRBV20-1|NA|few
CSARGRDNQPQHF
TGCAGTGCTAGAGGCAGGGACAATCAGCCCCAGCATTTT
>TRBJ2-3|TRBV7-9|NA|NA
CASKGESTDTQYF
TGTGCCAGCAAGGGCGAAAGCACAGATACGCAGTATTTT
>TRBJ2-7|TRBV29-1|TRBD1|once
CSVEGQGPFYEQYF
TGCAGCGTTGAGGGACAGGGTCCCTTCTACGAGCAGTACTTC
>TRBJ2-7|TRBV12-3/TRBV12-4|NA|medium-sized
CASSSPSYEQYF
TGTGCCAGCAGCTCCCCCTCTTACGAGCAGTACTTC
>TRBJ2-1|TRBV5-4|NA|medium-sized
CASSLESNEQFF
TGTGCCAGCAGCTTGGAGTCCAATGAGCAGTTCTTC
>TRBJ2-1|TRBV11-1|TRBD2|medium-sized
CASSLREGSYNEQFF
TGTGCCAGCAGCTTGCGGGAGGGCTCTTACAATGAGCAGTTCTTC
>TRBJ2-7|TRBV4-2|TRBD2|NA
CASSQEASGIYEQYF
TGTGCCAGCAGCCAAGAGGCCAGCGGGATCTACGAGCAGTACTTC
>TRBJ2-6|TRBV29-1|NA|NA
CSVVGGSNVLYF
TGCAGCGTTGTTGGGGGCTCGAACGTCCTGTACTTC
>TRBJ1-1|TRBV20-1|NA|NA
CSAEYRRGNTEAFF
TGCAGTGCCGAGTATAGGCGGGGGAACACTGAAGCTTTCTTT
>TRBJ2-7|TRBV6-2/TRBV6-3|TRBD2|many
CASSPGEGIEQYF
TGTGCCAGCAGCCCCGGGGAGGGGATAGAGCAGTACTTC